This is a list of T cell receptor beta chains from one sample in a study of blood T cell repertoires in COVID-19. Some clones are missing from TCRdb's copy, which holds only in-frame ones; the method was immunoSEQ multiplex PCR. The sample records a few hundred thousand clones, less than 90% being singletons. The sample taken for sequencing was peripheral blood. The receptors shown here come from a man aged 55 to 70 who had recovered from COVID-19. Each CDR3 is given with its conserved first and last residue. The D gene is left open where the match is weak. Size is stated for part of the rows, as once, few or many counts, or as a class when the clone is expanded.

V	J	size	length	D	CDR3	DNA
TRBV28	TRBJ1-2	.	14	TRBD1	CASSLLQGKGGYTF	TGTGCCAGCAGTCTCTTACAGGGGAAAGGTGGCTACACCTTC
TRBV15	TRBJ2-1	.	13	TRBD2	CATSRVPSGKQFF	TGTGCCACCAGCAGAGTCCCTAGCGGGAAGCAGTTCTTC
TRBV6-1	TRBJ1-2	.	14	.	CASSEDWAGYGYTF	TGTGCCAGCAGTGAAGACTGGGCCGGCTATGGCTACACCTTC
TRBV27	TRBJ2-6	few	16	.	CASSASSNSGANVLTF	TGTGCCAGCAGTGCCAGTTCCAACTCTGGGGCCAACGTCCTGACTTTC
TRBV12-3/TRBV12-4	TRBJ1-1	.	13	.	CASSLGFAGSTFF	TGTGCCAGCAGTTTGGGGTTCGCAGGGTCGACTTTCTTT
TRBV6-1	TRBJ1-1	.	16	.	CASSGPVDKGEGGAFF	TGTGCCAGCAGTGGGCCAGTGGACAAGGGTGAGGGAGGAGCTTTCTTT
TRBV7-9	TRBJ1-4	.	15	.	CASSLLTGANEKLFF	TGTGCCAGCAGCTTGCTGACAGGTGCCAATGAAAAACTGTTTTTT
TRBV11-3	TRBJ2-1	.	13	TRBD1	CASGAGGSGEQFF	TGTGCCAGCGGGGCAGGGGGCTCGGGTGAGCAGTTCTTC
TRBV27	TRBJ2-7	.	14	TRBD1	CASSPPGTAYEQYF	TGTGCCAGCAGTCCCCCCGGGACAGCTTACGAGCAGTACTTC
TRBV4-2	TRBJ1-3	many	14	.	CASSQDLQGHTIYF	TGTGCCAGCAGCCAAGATTTACAGGGACACACCATATATTTT
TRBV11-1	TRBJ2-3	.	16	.	CASSSSRGQSTDTQYF	TGTGCCAGCAGCTCAAGCCGCGGACAGAGCACAGATACGCAGTATTTT
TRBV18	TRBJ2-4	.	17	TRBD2	CASSPPLGGEAKNIQYF	TGTGCCAGCTCACCCCCCCTTGGGGGGGAGGCCAAAAACATTCAGTACTTC
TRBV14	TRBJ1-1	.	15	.	CASRPPTTANTEAFF	TGTGCCAGCAGACCACCGACGACAGCGAACACTGAAGCTTTCTTT
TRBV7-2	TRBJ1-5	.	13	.	CASSLDRDQPQHF	TGTGCCAGCAGCTTAGATAGAGATCAGCCCCAGCATTTT
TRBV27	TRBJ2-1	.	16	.	CASSSDLMTRGNEQFF	TGTGCCAGCAGTTCCGACCTAATGACCAGGGGCAATGAGCAGTTCTTC
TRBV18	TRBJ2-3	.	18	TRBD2	CASSTVVVSGRATDTQYF	TGTGCCAGCTCAACAGTAGTTGTGAGCGGGAGGGCCACAGATACGCAGTATTTT
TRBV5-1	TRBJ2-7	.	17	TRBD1	CASSLRSVGTGVHEQYF	TGCGCCAGCAGCTTACGATCGGTGGGGACAGGGGTACACGAGCAGTACTTC
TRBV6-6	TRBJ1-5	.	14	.	CASSYGARNQPQHF	TGTGCCAGCAGTTACGGGGCGAGGAATCAGCCCCAGCATTTT
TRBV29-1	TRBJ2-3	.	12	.	CSVIPGTDTQYF	TGCAGCGTTATTCCCGGCACAGATACGCAGTATTTT
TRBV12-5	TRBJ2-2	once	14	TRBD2	CASAGGGLGGELFF	TGTGCTAGTGCCGGCGGGGGGTTGGGCGGGGAGCTGTTTTTT
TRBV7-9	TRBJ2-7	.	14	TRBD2	CASSSLPGGFEQYF	TGTGCCAGCAGCTCCCTCCCGGGGGGTTTCGAGCAGTACTTC
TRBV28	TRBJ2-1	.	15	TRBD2	CASSGGGRVNNEQFF	TGTGCCAGCAGTGGAGGCGGGAGGGTTAACAATGAGCAGTTCTTC
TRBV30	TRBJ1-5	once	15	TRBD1	CAWSVRTGSNQPQHF	TGTGCCTGGAGTGTAAGGACAGGGTCGAATCAGCCCCAGCATTTT
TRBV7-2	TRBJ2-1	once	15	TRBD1	CASSSSGTGWNEQFF	TGTGCCAGCAGCTCTTCCGGGACAGGGTGGAATGAGCAGTTCTTC
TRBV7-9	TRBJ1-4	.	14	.	CASSHDSANEKLFF	TGTGCCAGCAGCCACGATTCGGCTAATGAAAAACTGTTTTTT
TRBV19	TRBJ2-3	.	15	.	CASSMRGGGTDTQYF	TGTGCCAGTAGTATGAGAGGGGGGGGCACAGATACGCAGTATTTT
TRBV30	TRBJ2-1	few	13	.	CAWSTNLYNEQFF	TGTGCCTGGAGTACTAATTTATACAATGAGCAGTTCTTC
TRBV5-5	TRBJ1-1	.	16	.	CASSFVPGAAGTEAFF	TGTGCCAGCAGCTTTGTACCCGGAGCGGCAGGTACTGAAGCTTTCTTT
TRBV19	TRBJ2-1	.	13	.	CASAVVLGNEQFF	TGTGCCAGCGCTGTTGTTCTCGGCAATGAGCAGTTCTTC
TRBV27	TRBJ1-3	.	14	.	CASSLLGTGNTIYF	TGTGCCAGCAGTTTATTAGGGACAGGAAACACCATATATTTT
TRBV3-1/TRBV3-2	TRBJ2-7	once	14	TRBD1	CASSQFPGQGEQYF	TGTGCCAGCAGCCAATTCCCGGGACAGGGCGAGCAGTACTTC
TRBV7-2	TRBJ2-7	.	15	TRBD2	CASSLTSGGLYEQYF	TGTGCCAGCAGCTTAACTAGCGGGGGTTTGTACGAGCAGTACTTC
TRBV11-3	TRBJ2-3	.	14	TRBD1	CASSLRGREDTQYF	TGTGCCAGCAGCTTGAGGGGGCGTGAAGATACGCAGTATTTT
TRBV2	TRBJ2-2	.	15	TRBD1	CASSVKGAALGELFF	TGTGCCAGCAGTGTGAAGGGGGCTGCGTTAGGGGAGCTGTTTTTT
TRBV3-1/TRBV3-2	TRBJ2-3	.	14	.	CASSQAGPADTQYF	TGTGCCAGCAGCCAAGCAGGTCCCGCAGATACGCAGTATTTT
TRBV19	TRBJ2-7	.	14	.	CASKTRDTSYEQYF	TGTGCCAGTAAGACCCGGGACACTTCCTACGAGCAGTACTTC
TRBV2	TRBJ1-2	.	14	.	CASRGGRTNYGYTF	TGTGCCAGCAGGGGGGGACGAACTAACTATGGCTACACCTTC
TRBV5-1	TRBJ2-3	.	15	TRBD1	CASSHRQGATDTQYF	TGCGCCAGCAGCCATCGACAGGGGGCAACGGATACGCAGTATTTT
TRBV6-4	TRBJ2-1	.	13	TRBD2	CASRAGTSGGVVF	TGTGCCAGCAGAGCCGGGACTAGCGGAGGTGTGGTCTTC
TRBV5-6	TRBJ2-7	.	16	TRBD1	CASSLRTGSSSYEQYF	TGTGCCAGCAGCTTACGGACAGGGTCATCCTCCTACGAGCAGTACTTC
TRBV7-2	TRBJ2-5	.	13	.	CASSFERQETQYF	TGTGCCAGCAGCTTTGAGCGGCAAGAGACCCAGTACTTC
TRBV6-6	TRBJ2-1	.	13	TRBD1	CASSWDRAPEQFF	TGTGCCAGCAGTTGGGACAGGGCCCCTGAGCAGTTCTTC
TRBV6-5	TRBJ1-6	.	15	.	CASSYSIQGNSPLHF	TGTGCCAGCAGTTACTCGATACAGGGAAATTCACCCCTCCACTTT